One and the same sample provided the 17 T cell receptor beta chains below, sequenced in a study of identical twins. Using its own MiXCR run on the 5' RACE reads, TCRdb lists one record per CDR3 protein. Altogether about 430,000 distinct CDR3 sequences are present, approximately 18% being singletons, with the ten largest covering 12%. What was sequenced was naive T cells sorted from blood. Receptors were obtained from a man aged 45-60 years in good health.

Ten or more counts support this clonotype. The gene calls are TRBV12-3 or TRBV12-4 and TRBJ1-5; TRBD1 matches 10 bases. Unmatched junction bases numbered 10, after V lost 3 bases and J lost 5 bases. The CDR3 totals 17 residues. CDR3 sequence (DNA): TGTGCCAGCAGTTTTTCCGGGACAGGGGCTCTCGATCAGCCCCAGCATTTT. Its translation is CASSFSGTGALDQPQHF.

This clonotype appeared many times. The chain couples TRBV5-1 to TRBJ2-2; 7 bases map to TRBD1. Per germline, CDR1 SGHRS and CDR2 YFSETQ. The CDR3 extends over 15 amino acids. Trimming removed 4 bases from V and 4 bases from J; junction bases left unmatched: 7. The CDR3 region has the DNA TGCGCCAGCAGCCCCGACAGGGTTCCCACCGGGGAGCTGTTTTTT. Translating it yields CASSPDRVPTGELFF.

V usage is TRBV9 and J usage is TRBJ1-1; weak D call: TRBD1 (5 bases). Trimming took off 0 bases at V and 7 bases at J, with 7 bases between the two ends. The CDR3 spans 12 residues. Germline V lookup: CDR1 SGDLS, CDR2 YYNGEE. The chain's CDR3 is CASSVAGLEAFF. In nucleotides, the CDR3 is TGTGCCAGCAGCGTAGCGGGGCTTGAAGCTTTCTTT.

A few counts support this clonotype. This chain connects TRBV20-1 to TRBJ2-1; 8 nucleotides line up with TRBD2. V gave up 3 bases and J gave up 4 bases; unmatched junction bases: 8. Germline values: CDR1 DFQATT, CDR2 SNEGSKA (reference sequence). This CDR3 is built from 15 residues. The CDR3 sequence is CSASGLAGMYNEQFF. CDR3 in DNA: TGCAGTGCTAGTGGGCTAGCGGGCATGTACAATGAGCAGTTCTTC.

This clonotype was seen ten or more times. This sequence joins TRBV4-3 and TRBJ1-6; a possible D gene is TRBD1 (6 bases). CDR1 LGHNA and CDR2 YSLEER come from the germline V gene. The CDR3 contains 15 residues. V was clipped by 1 base and J by 8 bases, with 12 bases between them. This CDR3 reads CASSQVDRLYSPLHF. The CDR3 DNA reads as TGCGCCAGCAGCCAAGTCGACAGGTTGTATTCACCCCTCCACTTT.

In this sample, this clonotype turned up a few times. The chain recombines TRBV5-1 with TRBJ2-7; 9 nucleotides align to TRBD1. After removal of 6 bases from V and 1 base from J, the junction contained 11 bases not matched to a gene. Per the germline V gene, CDR1 is SGHRS and CDR2 is YFSETQ. CDR3 length: 16 residues. This CDR3 reads CASTILPGQGSYEQYF. The DNA for the CDR3 is TGCGCCAGCACAATACTACCGGGACAGGGTTCCTACGAGCAGTACTTC.

This clonotype appeared many times. The rearrangement uses TRBV20-1 and TRBJ1-1; 10 bases are shared with TRBD1. The germline gives CDR1 DFQATT, CDR2 SNEGSKA (reference sequence). V trimming: 6 bases; J trimming: 0 bases; junction bases outside the gene matches: 7. This CDR3 has 15 amino acids. CDR3 protein: CSARDRGTMNTEAFF. In DNA, the CDR3 is TGCAGTGCCAGGGACAGGGGAACGATGAACACTGAAGCTTTCTTT.

The rearrangement uses TRBV4-2 and TRBJ2-1; TRBD2 matches 8 bases. Germline CDR1 and CDR2: LGHNA and YNFKEQ. V gave up 4 bases and J gave up 0 bases; unmatched junction bases: 8. This CDR3 spans 17 amino acids. The CDR3 DNA is TGTGCCAGCAGCCCCCATTTCAGCGGGAGCTCCTACAATGAGCAGTTCTTC. Amino acid sequence: CASSPHFSGSSYNEQFF.

Ten or more counts support this clonotype. The chain combines TRBV10-3 with TRBJ2-4; 7 bases are a match to TRBD1. J was trimmed by 0 bases and V by 0 bases; bases with no gene match: 11. CDR1 is ENHRY and CDR2 is SYGVKD in the germline V gene. The CDR3 extends over 19 amino acids. CDR3 in amino acids: CAISESSPGDRLAKNIQYF. The CDR3, as DNA: TGTGCCATCAGTGAGTCGAGCCCTGGGGACAGACTAGCCAAAAACATTCAGTACTTC.

This clonotype was seen many times. The J gene is TRBJ2-5, the V gene TRBV12-3 or TRBV12-4; TRBD2 is a possible D gene (6 bases). This CDR3 comprises 13 residues. V lost 8 bases and J 4 bases, leaving 14 bases between the germline ends. The CDR3 DNA follows: TGTGCCAGCGGAGGGCCGATGGGAGAGACCCAGTACTTC. As protein: CASGGPMGETQYF.

This clonotype appeared a few times. This rearrangement joins TRBV18 to TRBJ2-5; D may be TRBD2 (5 bases). Germline V gene lookup returns CDR1 KGHSH and CDR2 LQKENI. The CDR3 spans 15 residues. Trimming removed 0 bases from V and 5 bases from J, with 13 bases in between. In DNA form, the CDR3 reads TGTGCCAGCTCACCACCGGCCACTAGAGGGGAGACCCAGTACTTC. This gives the protein CASSPPATRGETQYF.

This clonotype occurred once. V usage is TRBV28 and J usage is TRBJ2-2; 8 bases match TRBD2. V gave up 5 bases and J gave up 8 bases; unmatched junction bases: 10. The CDR3 covers 15 residues. Germline assignment: CDR1 MDHEN and CDR2 SYDVKM. CDR3 DNA: TGTGCCAGCAGTGTGATAGCGGGATCAGAGGGGGAGCTGTTTTTT. Protein sequence: CASSVIAGSEGELFF.

This clonotype was seen only a few times. The gene calls are TRBV20-1 and TRBJ2-7; 10 nucleotides agree with TRBD2. Germline CDR1 is DFQATT and CDR2 is SNEGSKA (reference sequence). The trim removed 0 bases at V and 6 bases at J, leaving 14 bases unmatched. This CDR3 comprises 17 residues. For the CDR3, the DNA is TGCAGTGCTAGAGAAGTTCAACTAGCGGGGTCCTGGGGCGAGCAGTACTTC. It specifies CSAREVQLAGSWGEQYF.

The chain carries TRBV27 and TRBJ2-7, with D possibly being TRBD1 (6 bases). This CDR3 is 14 amino acids long. Germline values: CDR1 MNHEY, CDR2 SMNVEV (reference sequence). The germline V and J ends were trimmed by 6 bases and 4 bases, with 16 bases remaining between them. The CDR3 nucleotides are TGTGCCAGCAGGAGTGGACAGTCCCTTTACGAGCAGTACTTC. The encoded protein is CASRSGQSLYEQYF.

The gene calls are TRBV25-1 and TRBJ2-3, with 7 bases that match TRBD1. CDR3 length equals 17 residues. Per the germline V gene, CDR1 is MGHDK and CDR2 is SYGVNS. Losses at the gene ends were 1 base for V and 2 bases for J; bases not matched to a gene: 9. The CDR3 DNA reads TGTGCCAGCAGTGAATCAAGTGACAGGGACCTCACAGATACGCAGTATTTT. This translates into CASSESSDRDLTDTQYF. Drawing the rest from reference TRBV25-1 and TRBJ2-3, the complete variable domain is EADIYQTPRYLVIGTGKKITLECSQTMGHDKMYWYQQDPGMELHLIHYSYGVNSTEKGDLSSESTVSRIRTEHFPLTLESARPSHTSQYLCASSESSDRDLTDTQYFGPGTRLTVL.

On this clonotype: This may arise from a read error, as a much more abundant clone is one base away. CDR3 sequence reads: CTTSRPTSALPYEQYF. The CDR3 nucleotides are TGTACCACCAGCCGACCTACTAGCGCCCTCCCCTACGAGCAGTACTTC. J is TRBJ2-7 and V is TRBV15; 7 bases align to TRBD2. The CDR3 extends over 16 amino acids. Germline V gene sequence: CDR1 LNHNV, CDR2 YYDKDF (reference sequence).

The chain has TRBV6-1 and TRBJ2-2, with 8 bases identical to TRBD2. V shed 6 bases and J 0 bases; nucleotides not matched to a gene: 6. The CDR3 runs to 16 residues. Germline V gives CDR1 MNHNS, CDR2 SASEGT. The CDR3 DNA reads as TGTGCCAGCAGGCCCAAGCGGGAGACGAACACCGGGGAGCTGTTTTTT. It yields the protein CASRPKRETNTGELFF.